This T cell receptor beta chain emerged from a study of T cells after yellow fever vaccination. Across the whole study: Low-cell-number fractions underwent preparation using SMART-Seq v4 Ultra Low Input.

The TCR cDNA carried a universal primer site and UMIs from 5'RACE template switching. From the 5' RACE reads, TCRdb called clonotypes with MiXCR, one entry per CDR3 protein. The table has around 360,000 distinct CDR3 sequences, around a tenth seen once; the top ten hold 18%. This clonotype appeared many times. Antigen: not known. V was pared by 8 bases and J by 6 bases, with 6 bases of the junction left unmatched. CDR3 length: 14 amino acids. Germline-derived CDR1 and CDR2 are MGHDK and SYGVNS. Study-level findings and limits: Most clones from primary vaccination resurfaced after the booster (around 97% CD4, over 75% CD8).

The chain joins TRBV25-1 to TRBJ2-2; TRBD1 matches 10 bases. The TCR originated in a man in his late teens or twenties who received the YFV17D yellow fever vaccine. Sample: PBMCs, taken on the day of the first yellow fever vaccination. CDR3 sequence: CASSGTGDAGELFF. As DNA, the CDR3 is TGTGCCAGCTCCGGGACAGGGGACGCCGGGGAGCTGTTTTTT.